This T cell receptor beta chain was retrieved from a study of shared clonotypes between healthy human individuals. Germline-derived CDR1 and CDR2 are SGDLS and YYNGEE. This CDR3 is 15 amino acids long. V was pared by 0 bases and J by 5 bases, with 5 bases of the junction left unmatched. Generated by immunoSEQ multiplex PCR, the TCRdb table keeps only in-frame clones and is missing some. The table includes roughly 1.4 million clones, approximately 98.5% detected once. The sequenced material came from naive CD4+ T cells sorted from blood. Indicated subset: CD45RA+ positively selected. This TCR was recovered from a man under 40 in good health. V and J are TRBV9 and TRBJ2-1; 7 bases match TRBD2. CDR3 in amino acids: CASSVGGTTDNEQFF. The CDR3 bases are TGTGCCAGCAGCGTAGGCGGGACTACAGACAATGAGCAGTTCTTC.